This T cell receptor beta chain was captured in a study of regulatory and conventional T cells in RAG deficiency. This clone was found a few times. The antigen remains unidentified. Genomic DNA came from blood conventional CD4+ T cells gated CD25-low CD127-high. Study-wide points: Omenn CD25-high CD127-low cells may be activated cells, not true Tregs.

Profiled with immunoSEQ multiplex PCR; TCRdb holds only in-frame clones, not every one. The sample shows 30,000 to 35,000 clones, 76% of them seen only once. CDR1 is SGHDT and CDR2 is YYEEEE in the germline V gene. Trimming removed 2 bases at V and 5 bases at J, with 6 bases between. The CDR3 has 12 residues. The sample also formed part of further work on regulatory T cells. From that second work: Primers: 52 TRBV forward and 13 TRBJ reverse. Regulatory T cells showed the strongest V-J pair restriction and V/J gene skewing among patient repertoires.

This receptor was identified in a human donor in good health. The chain has TRBV5-6 and TRBJ2-3; D remains ambiguous. The sequenced sample was CD4+ effector T cells sorted from blood. The CDR3 bases are TGTGCCAGCAGCTTTGGCAGAGATACGCAGTATTTT. Protein product: CASSFGRDTQYF.